This T cell receptor beta chain was captured in a study of T cells after yellow fever vaccination. Study-level points and caveats: Highly abundant clonotypes carried over from the bulk population could end up in FACS-sorted repertoires as contaminants. The secondary response was weaker but peaked faster, day 5 versus 15. Of the clonotypes, a small share occurred in both CD4 and CD8 compartments.

This clonotype was seen repeatedly, ten times or more. The target antigen is unknown. TCR cDNA, made by 5'RACE template switching, carried an added universal primer site and UMIs. TCRdb reanalysed the 5' RACE reads using MiXCR and keeps one entry per CDR3 protein. Among approximately 300,000 distinct CDR3 sequences listed, roughly 6.8% were seen once. CDR1 and CDR2 from the germline V gene are SGHTA and FQGNSA. The CDR3 has 16 residues. Trimming at V came to 3 bases and at J to 1 base, leaving 6 bases not matched to a gene. Sequences were derived from PBMCs, sampled roughly 46 days after the first yellow fever vaccination. The source is a young man who received the YFV17D yellow fever vaccine. V and J are TRBV7-2 and TRBJ1-3; TRBD1 matches 7 bases. The CDR3 nucleotides are TGTGCCAGCAGCTTTACAGGGGTCGTGTCTGGAAACACCATATATTTT. This encodes CASSFTGVVSGNTIYF.